This paragraph reports one T cell receptor beta chain. What it binds is unknown. TCRbeta library preparation incorporated unique molecular identifiers. TCRdb passed the PCR reads through MiXCR, listing each CDR3 protein once. The repertoire holds 500,000 or so distinct CDR3 sequences, with approximately 10% as singletons. The sample originates from a study of T-cell reconstitution after alpha-beta-depleted transplantation in children. Germline assignment: CDR1 SGHVS and CDR2 FQNEAQ. Trimming took off 2 bases at V and 2 bases at J, with 17 bases between the two ends. The CDR3 runs to 17 residues. Study results and caveats: Day-60 TCRbeta diversity that was high in some patients was derived from surviving recipient T cells and thymic progenitors.

This sequence was found in a female patient aged 2-15 years who had a stem cell transplant for aplastic anemia, so the T cells may come from the graft donor. The material was PBMCs, mostly from graft donor cells, obtained 180 days after TCRalphabeta/CD19-depleted stem cell transplant. The V gene is TRBV7-8, the J gene TRBJ2-3; D gene unclear. Here the CDR3 reads CASSLFSVYSNTDTQYF. The CDR3, as DNA: TGTGCCAGCAGCTTATTCTCGGTCTACAGTAACACAGATACGCAGTATTTT.